Below, 20 T cell receptor beta chains from the same sample are listed, as sequenced in a study of cytomegalovirus exposure and HLA in healthy donors. This PCR relied on a set of 60 Vbeta primers and 13 Jbeta primers. Repertoires were generated with immunoSEQ multiplex PCR, while TCRdb's copy carries only in-frame clones and drops some. The table lists about 43,000 clones, approximately 77% of them singletons. The sample taken for sequencing was PBMCs. The receptors were sampled from a young man in good health and CMV-seronegative.

The chain joins TRBV19 to TRBJ2-1, with D unclear. V was trimmed by 1 base and J by 5 bases, leaving 3 bases between them. Per the germline V gene, CDR1 is LNHDA and CDR2 is SQIVND (reference sequence). The CDR3 contains 12 residues. The CDR3 reads CASSIVNNEQFF. In DNA, the CDR3 is TGTGCCAGTAGTATAGTCAACAATGAGCAGTTCTTC.

The genes are TRBV11-1 and TRBJ2-1, with 11 bases lining up with TRBD2. J was trimmed by 5 bases and V by 5 bases; bases with no gene match: 14. Germline CDR1 is SGHAT and CDR2 is FQDESV (reference sequence). This CDR3 has 18 amino acids. The CDR3 DNA reads as TGTGCCAGCAGCCCCACCCTGACCGGGACTAGCGGAAACAATGAGCAGTTCTTC. Translated: CASSPTLTGTSGNNEQFF.

As to this clone: At one of its ends the junction is not consistent with the germline gene, which may arise from a read error. The chain has TRBV10-3 and TRBJ2-2, with 7 bases lining up with TRBD1. Germline CDR1 ENHRY, CDR2 SYGVKD. The CDR3 extends over 15 amino acids. The CDR3 sequence is CAVRDDRAGTGELFF. CDR3 coding DNA: TGTGCCGTCAGAGATGACAGGGCAGGGACCGGGGAGCTGTTTTTT.

This clone was detected only once. This chain links TRBV6-1 with TRBJ2-7; 10 bases agree with TRBD1. Germline CDR1 reads MNHNS; CDR2 reads SASEGT. The CDR3 covers 15 residues. V trimming: 6 bases; J trimming: 6 bases; junction bases outside the gene matches: 11. CDR3 amino acids: CASRDSGQGFLEQYF. The CDR3 nucleotides read TGTGCCAGCAGAGATTCGGGACAGGGGTTTCTCGAGCAGTACTTC.

The gene calls are TRBV10-3 and TRBJ1-1, with a possible D match to TRBD1 (6 bases). With 5 bases removed from V and 11 bases from J, the gap between germline ends came to 18 bases. CDR1 is ENHRY, CDR2 SYGVKD, per germline. The CDR3 spans 13 residues. As DNA, the CDR3 is TGTGCCATCAGTCTACAGGGAGGGAGTATGGCTTTCTTT. Translated, it gives CAISLQGGSMAFF.

The CDR3 coding sequence is TGTGCCAGCAGCCAAGATGACGCGGCAGCTTTCTTT. This gives the protein CASSQDDAAAFF. The chain is built from TRBV4-2 and TRBJ1-1; D remains unclear. V was trimmed by 0 bases and J by 10 bases, leaving 9 bases between them. The CDR3 totals 12 residues. Germline V CDR1 and CDR2: LGHNA, YNFKEQ.

Turning to this clone: The junction and the germline gene differ at one end; a read error may be behind it. Additional DNA sequences in this sample encode the identical CDR3. CDR3: CASSRDRGLSTNEKLFF. The CDR3 DNA sequence: TGTGCCAGCAGCCGGGACAGGGGGTTATCAACTAATGAAAAACTGTTTTTC. The chain carries TRBV4-2 and TRBJ1-4, with TRBD1 identical over 11 bases. The CDR3 totals 17 residues. Per germline, CDR1 LGHNA and CDR2 YNFKEQ.

The genes are TRBV6-5 and TRBJ2-1; 8 nucleotides agree with TRBD2. This CDR3 is built from 15 residues. CDR1 and CDR2 from the germline V gene are MNHEY and SVGAGI. V shed 5 bases and J 4 bases; nucleotides not matched to a gene: 7. This CDR3 reads CASSMSLADYNEQFF. CDR3 coding DNA: TGTGCCAGCAGTATGTCACTAGCGGATTACAATGAGCAGTTCTTC.

V and J are TRBV5-4 and TRBJ2-3, with 9 bases lining up with TRBD2. The germline V gene encodes CDR1 SGHNT and CDR2 YYREEE (reference sequence). CDR3 length equals 15 residues. The trim removed 0 bases at V and 3 bases at J, leaving 2 bases unmatched. CDR3 DNA: TGTGCCAGCAGCTTGGTAGCGGGAGTGACAGATACGCAGTATTTT. Translated, it gives CASSLVAGVTDTQYF.

This clone came up once. V gene TRBV19 combines with J gene TRBJ1-2, with D perhaps matching TRBD1 (6 bases). Trimming removed 5 bases from V and 2 bases from J, with 18 bases in between. Germline CDR1 and CDR2: LNHDA and SQIVND (reference sequence). The CDR3 is 16 residues long. In DNA, the CDR3 is TGTGCCAGTAGTGCAGCAAACAACAGGGTAAACTATGGCTACACCTTC. Its protein is CASSAANNRVNYGYTF.

The genes are TRBV27 and TRBJ1-2, with a tentative D call TRBD1 (6 bases). This CDR3 is 13 amino acids long. The V end was cut by 5 bases, the J end by 7 bases, with 14 bases between. From germline, CDR1 is MNHEY and CDR2 SMNVEV (reference sequence). CDR3 loop: CASSADRIGGYTF. For the CDR3, the DNA is TGTGCCAGCAGTGCTGACAGGATTGGTGGCTACACCTTC.

The V gene is TRBV2, the J gene TRBJ1-5; 8 positions agree with TRBD1. Germline V lookup: CDR1 SNHLY, CDR2 FYNNEI. The junction had 6 bases not matched to a gene; V was cut back by 5 bases and J by 3 bases. This CDR3 has 15 residues. The CDR3 coding sequence is TGTGCCAGCAGTCCCCGGACAGGGATCAATCAGCCCCAGCATTTT. Protein sequence: CASSPRTGINQPQHF.

The chain employs TRBV19 and TRBJ2-1; TRBD2 matches at 8 bases. Germline V gene sequence: CDR1 LNHDA, CDR2 SQIVND (reference sequence). This CDR3 is 16 amino acids long. V lost 6 bases, J lost 6 bases, and 13 bases stayed unmatched. In nucleotides, the CDR3 is TGTGCCAGTAGCCCCGGCAGCGGGAGCCCTCTCAATGAGCAGTTCTTC. Protein sequence: CASSPGSGSPLNEQFF.

The CDR3 DNA is TGTGCCAGCAGCTACCCCCAGGGGGCCGGTGAGCAGTTCTTC. Translating gives CASSYPQGAGEQFF. J is TRBJ2-1 and V is TRBV5-6; 8 bases map to TRBD1. The germline V gene encodes CDR1 SGHDT and CDR2 YYEEEE. The CDR3 totals 14 residues. Trimming cost V 3 bases and J 9 bases; bases outside gene matches: 8.

This clone was seen only once. This chain joins TRBV4-3 and TRBJ1-6; no firm D call. Germline CDR1 reads LGHNA; CDR2 reads YSLEER. The length of the CDR3 is 16 residues. The V end lost 0 bases, the J end lost 9 bases, and 15 bases lay between the germline ends. The CDR3 is CASSQDFWALPSPLHF. CDR3 DNA sequence: TGCGCCAGCAGCCAAGATTTTTGGGCGTTACCTTCACCCCTCCACTTT.

A remark on this clone: At one end, the junction sequence differs from germline, possibly due to a read error. The chain carries TRBV7-9 and TRBJ2-2; 9 nucleotides match TRBD1. The CDR3 spans 16 residues. Germline V gene lookup returns CDR1 SEHNR and CDR2 FQNEAQ (reference sequence). CDR3 sequence: CSSSSRDRVGTGELFF. In DNA, the CDR3 is TGTTCCAGCAGCTCAAGGGACAGGGTGGGCACCGGGGAGCTGTTTTTT. The full variable domain, its missing parts supplied by reference TRBV7-9 and TRBJ2-2, is DTGVSQNPRHKITKRGQNVTFRCDPISEHNRLYWYRQTLGQGPEFLTYFQNEAQLEKSRLLSDRFSAERPKGSFSTLEIQRTEQGDSAMYLCSSSSRDRVGTGELFFGEGSRLTVL.

The table lists this clone with a few counts. This chain connects TRBV18 to TRBJ2-1, with TRBD2 identical over 10 bases. V gave up 8 bases and J gave up 2 bases; unmatched junction bases: 6. The CDR3 loop spans 15 amino acids. The V gene's germline CDR1 is KGHSH and CDR2 LQKENI. The CDR3 is CASTSGRATYNEQFF. The CDR3 nucleotides read TGTGCCAGCACAAGCGGGAGGGCTACCTACAATGAGCAGTTCTTC.

The chain links TRBV6-5 to TRBJ2-5; the D gene is possibly TRBD1 (6 bases). Germline values: CDR1 MNHEY, CDR2 SVGAGI. Trimming shortened V by 6 bases and J by 5 bases, and 16 bases separated the two germline ends. This CDR3 is 14 amino acids long. CDR3 sequence: CASRLTDRSETQYF. The CDR3 bases are TGTGCCAGCAGATTAACCGACAGGTCTGAGACCCAGTACTTC.

The V call is TRBV4-2, the J call TRBJ1-3, with no clear D. Germline V gene sequence: CDR1 LGHNA, CDR2 YNFKEQ. The CDR3 loop spans 14 amino acids. Trimming took 4 bases from V and 1 from J, leaving 8 bases between them. The CDR3 is CASSLYSSGNTIYF. The CDR3 coding sequence is TGTGCCAGCAGCCTCTATTCTTCTGGAAACACCATATATTTT.

This chain connects TRBV30 to TRBJ1-1; D is unresolved. The CDR3 consists of 13 residues. Germline V gene sequence: CDR1 GTSNPN, CDR2 SVGIG (reference sequence). V lost 0 bases to trimming and J lost 1 base, with 6 bases between them. As DNA, the CDR3 is TGTGCCTGGAGTGTAGCCGGGAACACTGAAGCTTTCTTT. Translating gives CAWSVAGNTEAFF.